Below are 32 T cell receptor beta chains sequenced from a single sample in a study of shared clonotypes between healthy human individuals. Measured with immunoSEQ multiplex PCR; TCRdb has only the in-frame clones, and not every one. In the table there are approximately 1.4 million clones, approximately 98% of which are singletons. The sample taken for sequencing was naive CD4+ T cells sorted from blood. Stated subset: CD45RA+ positively selected. These receptors all come from a man aged 30-40 years in good health.

Regarding this clone: At one of its ends the junction is not consistent with the germline gene, which may arise from a read error. The J gene is TRBJ2-4, the V gene TRBV18, with D possibly called TRBD1 or TRBD2 (6 bases each). Looked up from germline, CDR1 is KGHSH and CDR2 is LQKENI. This CDR3 contains 11 residues. CDR3 in amino acids: CASSPGGQASF. Here the CDR3 DNA reads TGTGCCAGCTCACCGGGGGGACAAGCGAGCTTC.

The chain is built from TRBV5-1 and TRBJ2-7; perhaps TRBD2 as D (6 bases). Between the trimmed V and J ends, which lost 4 bases and 6 bases, there was a span of 26 bases. The CDR3 has 17 residues. Per germline, CDR1 SGHRS and CDR2 YFSETQ. CDR3 nucleotide sequence: TGCGCCAGCAGCCAACGTAGACTAGACTCTACCTCTGGCGAGCAGTACTTC. Translation: CASSQRRLDSTSGEQYF.

The chain carries TRBV7-2 and TRBJ2-7; 8 bases are a match to TRBD2. This CDR3 has 14 amino acids. Germline CDR1 SGHTA, CDR2 FQGNSA. Trimming took 2 bases from V and 2 from J; bases not matched to a gene: 2. Written as DNA, the CDR3 is TGTGCCAGCAGCTTACCACTAGCGGCCTACGAGCAGTACTTC. As protein: CASSLPLAAYEQYF.

This chain uses TRBV6-1 with TRBJ2-7, with no clear D. Germline V gives CDR1 MNHNS, CDR2 SASEGT. The V end was cut by 1 base, the J end by 6 bases, with 7 bases between. The CDR3 spans 12 residues. The CDR3 bases are TGTGCCAGCAGTGAAGGGGGAATCGAGCAGTACTTC. Residues: CASSEGGIEQYF.

The chain uses TRBV19 and TRBJ2-7, with 9 bases aligning to TRBD1. The trim removed 3 bases at V and 2 bases at J, leaving 5 bases unmatched. The germline CDR1 and CDR2 sequences are LNHDA and SQIVND (reference sequence). CDR3 length: 15 residues. CDR3 amino acids: CASSIGRTGAYEQYF. The CDR3 region has the DNA TGTGCCAGTAGTATTGGTCGGACAGGGGCCTACGAGCAGTACTTC. Variable domain in full (rest from reference TRBV19 and TRBJ2-7): DGGITQSPKYLFRKEGQNVTLSCEQNLNHDAMYWYRQDPGQGLRLIYYSQIVNDFQKGDIAEGYSVSREKKESFPLTVTSAQKNPTAFYLCASSIGRTGAYEQYFGPGTRLTVT.

This sequence joins TRBV30 and TRBJ2-1, with a weak D call TRBD2 (6 bases). From germline, CDR1 is GTSNPN and CDR2 SVGIG (reference sequence). The length of the CDR3 is 16 residues. The V gene lost 0 bases and the J gene lost 0 bases, with 12 bases spanning the gap. The CDR3 reads CAWSVRRGLSYNEQFF. DNA of the CDR3: TGTGCCTGGAGTGTACGGAGGGGTCTCTCCTACAATGAGCAGTTCTTC.

This clone was seen only once. The chain couples TRBV20-1 to TRBJ2-7; D unclear. There are 11 residues in the CDR3. Germline CDR1 and CDR2: DFQATT and SNEGSKA (reference sequence). V was clipped by 1 base and J by 8 bases, with 9 bases between them. The CDR3 bases are TGCAGTGCTAGAGCAGCTAGTAAGCAGTACTTC. Its protein product is CSARAASKQYF.

CDR3 nucleotide sequence: TGTGCCAGCAGTTCAACTAGGCTCGAGCAGTACTTC. Translated: CASSSTRLEQYF. V gene TRBV28 combines with J gene TRBJ2-7, with a possible D match to TRBD2 (5 bases). The germline V gene encodes CDR1 MDHEN and CDR2 SYDVKM. The CDR3 length is 12 residues. V dropped 4 bases and J dropped 6 bases, with 10 bases sitting between them. Using reference TRBV28 and TRBJ2-7 for the parts outside the CDR3, the full variable domain is DVKVTQSSRYLVKRTGEKVFLECVQDMDHENMFWYRQDPGLGLRLIYFSYDVKMKEKGDIPEGYSVSREKKERFSLILESASTNQTSMYLCASSSTRLEQYFGPGTRLTVT.

This chain uses TRBV28 with TRBJ1-1; no clear D. This CDR3 contains 13 residues. Trimming cost V 3 bases and J 3 bases, with 8 bases left between them. From germline, CDR1 is MDHEN and CDR2 SYDVKM. CDR3 sequence: CASSFQLDTEAFF. The CDR3 DNA follows: TGTGCCAGCAGTTTCCAGTTGGACACTGAAGCTTTCTTT.

This chain joins TRBV30 and TRBJ1-1; unclear D gene. CDR1 is GTSNPN, CDR2 SVGIG, per germline (reference sequence). CDR3 length equals 14 residues. V was cut by 3 bases and J by 7 bases, with 18 bases left in between. The CDR3 DNA reads TGTGCCTGGAGCAATTCGGGGAGTTGGAGTGAAGCTTTCTTT. Translation: CAWSNSGSWSEAFF.

This chain joins TRBV5-1 and TRBJ2-3; 8 bases line up with TRBD1. Germline V gene sequence: CDR1 SGHRS, CDR2 YFSETQ. V shed 5 bases and J 1 base; nucleotides not matched to a gene: 3. The CDR3 is 14 residues long. CDR3: CASRSGQGTDTQYF. The CDR3 DNA follows: TGCGCCAGCAGGTCGGGACAGGGCACAGATACGCAGTATTTT.

CDR3 protein: CASSHRQGASGANVLTF. The CDR3 nucleotides read TGTGCCAGCAGCCACAGACAGGGGGCCTCTGGGGCCAACGTCCTGACTTTC. The chain joins TRBV14 to TRBJ2-6; 10 nucleotides line up with TRBD1. This CDR3 contains 17 residues. From germline, CDR1 is SGHDN and CDR2 FVKESK. The ends lost 3 bases at V and 0 bases at J; junction bases unmatched: 2.

This chain uses TRBV5-1 with TRBJ2-7; D perhaps matches TRBD2 (5 bases). The CDR3 consists of 15 residues. CDR1 SGHRS and CDR2 YFSETQ come from the germline V gene. V was cut by 3 bases and J by 0 bases, with 13 bases left in between. CDR3 DNA: TGCGCCAGCAGCTCCGCTGGACTTGACTCCTACGAGCAGTACTTC. Translating gives CASSSAGLDSYEQYF.

This clone was counted only a few times. The genes are TRBV14 and TRBJ2-3; TRBD2 aligns across 8 bases. The germline V gene has CDR1 SGHDN and CDR2 FVKESK. The ends lost 0 bases at V and 1 base at J; junction bases unmatched: 0. This CDR3 region has 15 residues. For the CDR3, the DNA is TGTGCCAGCAGCCAAGAACTAGCGGGCACAGATACGCAGTATTTT. This encodes CASSQELAGTDTQYF.

The chain combines TRBV5-1 with TRBJ1-2; D uncertain. Looked up from germline, CDR1 is SGHRS and CDR2 is YFSETQ. The CDR3 runs 16 residues. Trimming stripped 5 bases from V and 6 bases from J, with 23 bases between. CDR3 in DNA: TGCGCCAGCAGTTTCCTAAACCGGGCTAACGGAGATGGCTACACCTTC. The encoded protein is CASSFLNRANGDGYTF.

The gene calls are TRBV5-6 and TRBJ2-7, with 8 bases lining up with TRBD1. Germline-derived CDR1 and CDR2 are SGHDT and YYEEEE. The CDR3 has 14 residues. V shed 0 bases, J shed 9 bases, and the junction held 8 bases outside the gene matches. The CDR3 spells CASSLGTGRSVQYF. CDR3 nucleotide sequence: TGTGCCAGCAGCTTGGGGACAGGGAGGTCTGTGCAGTACTTC.

This clone was observed once. This rearrangement joins TRBV2 to TRBJ1-1, with 10 bases identical to TRBD1. The CDR3 has 15 residues. Germline V CDR1 and CDR2: SNHLY, FYNNEI. Trimming took 0 bases from V and 11 from J; bases not matched to a gene: 9. CDR3 loop: CASSEASRQGASAFF. The CDR3 region has the DNA TGTGCCAGCAGTGAAGCTTCGCGACAGGGGGCGTCGGCTTTCTTT.

This chain uses TRBV20-1 with TRBJ2-1; perhaps TRBD1 as D (6 bases). Germline CDR1 is DFQATT and CDR2 is SNEGSKA (reference sequence). V was cut by 6 bases and J by 10 bases, with 13 bases left in between. The CDR3 has 11 residues. CDR3 nucleotides: TGCAGTGCAAACAGGGTCGGGGAGCAGTTCTTC. It translates to CSANRVGEQFF.

This rearrangement joins TRBV18 to TRBJ1-4; D remains unclear. The CDR3 length is 15 residues. V gave up 2 bases and J gave up 3 bases, with 10 bases separating them. CDR1 is KGHSH, CDR2 LQKENI, per germline. The CDR3 loop reads CASSPVSEANEKLFF. CDR3 sequence (DNA): TGTGCCAGCTCACCAGTCTCAGAAGCTAATGAAAAACTGTTTTTT.

This clone occurred once. This chain links TRBV7-9 with TRBJ2-7, with 12 bases identical to TRBD2. The V gene end was trimmed by 4 bases and the J gene end by 9 bases; junction bases not matched to a gene: 10. Per the germline V gene, CDR1 is SEHNR and CDR2 is FQNEAQ (reference sequence). The CDR3 has 15 residues. The CDR3 DNA is TGTGCCAGCAGCTCAACTAGCGGGAGGCCCGTGGCGCAGTACTTC. Protein sequence: CASSSTSGRPVAQYF.

As DNA, the CDR3 is TGTGCCAGCAGTGCCCAACAGGGGCTTGAAGCTTTCTTT. Its protein product is CASSAQQGLEAFF. J is TRBJ1-1 and V is TRBV25-1; 7 bases are a match to TRBD1. This CDR3 contains 13 residues. The V gene end was trimmed by 4 bases and the J gene end by 7 bases; junction bases not matched to a gene: 6. The germline gives CDR1 MGHDK, CDR2 SYGVNS.

The V call is TRBV5-1, the J call TRBJ1-1; D gene uncertain. This CDR3 comprises 16 residues. Per germline, CDR1 SGHRS and CDR2 YFSETQ. The V end was cut by 4 bases, the J end by 3 bases, with 19 bases between. CDR3 residues: CASSPTTLSGYTEAFF. As DNA, the CDR3 is TGCGCCAGCAGCCCCACCACATTATCCGGATACACTGAAGCTTTCTTT. Using reference TRBV5-1 and TRBJ1-1 for the parts outside the CDR3, the full variable domain is KAGVTQTPRYLIKTRGQQVTLSCSPISGHRSVSWYQQTPGQGLQFLFEYFSETQRNKGNFPGRFSGRQFSNSRSEMNVSTLELGDSALYLCASSPTTLSGYTEAFFGQGTRLTVV.

The V call is TRBV11-2, the J call TRBJ2-4; TRBD2 matches at 8 bases. The germline gives CDR1 SGHAT, CDR2 FQNNGV. Trimming took 5 bases from V and 6 from J; bases not matched to a gene: 12. This CDR3 is 16 amino acids long. In DNA form, the CDR3 reads TGTGCCAGCAGCCCCAAAGCGGGAGTCGTCGGAAACATTCAGTACTTC. This gives the protein CASSPKAGVVGNIQYF.

This chain links TRBV27 with TRBJ2-2; TRBD1 is a possible D gene (6 bases). Deletions cut 6 bases from V and 0 bases from J, with 14 bases between. The germline V gene encodes CDR1 MNHEY and CDR2 SMNVEV (reference sequence). The CDR3 sequence is 16 residues long. The CDR3 region is CASRRMGTPNTGELFF. Written as DNA, the CDR3 is TGTGCCAGCAGGCGAATGGGGACACCGAACACCGGGGAGCTGTTTTTT.

This chain joins TRBV28 and TRBJ2-7; 10 bases agree with TRBD1. The germline gives CDR1 MDHEN, CDR2 SYDVKM. The CDR3 contains 15 residues. The V and J ends lost 1 base and 4 bases, in that order; junction bases with no gene match: 4. CDR3 bases: TGTGCCAGCAGTTTATCCGGGACAGGGGAATACGAGCAGTACTTC. Its protein product is CASSLSGTGEYEQYF.

The chain employs TRBV4-3 and TRBJ2-1; 14 positions match TRBD2. J was trimmed by 12 bases and V by 0 bases; bases with no gene match: 7. This CDR3 is 16 amino acids long. Looked up from germline, CDR1 is LGHNA and CDR2 is YSLEER. CDR3: CASSQERGLAGELQFF. The CDR3 DNA reads TGCGCCAGCAGCCAAGAAAGGGGACTAGCGGGAGAGTTGCAGTTCTTC.

The chain combines TRBV5-5 with TRBJ2-6; D gene unclear. Germline assignment: CDR1 SGHKS and CDR2 YYEKEE (reference sequence). CDR3 size: 18 residues. Trimming shortened V by 1 base and J by 1 base, and 15 bases separated the two germline ends. Written as DNA, the CDR3 is TGTGCCAGCAGCTTGTATAGGGCCTGGATATCTGGGGCCAACGTCCTGACTTTC. Encoded protein: CASSLYRAWISGANVLTF.

V usage is TRBV2 and J usage is TRBJ1-3, with D perhaps matching TRBD1 (6 bases). Trimming removed 10 bases from V and 0 bases from J, with 13 bases in between. Germline V CDR1 and CDR2: SNHLY, FYNNEI. The CDR3 loop spans 14 amino acids. CDR3 nucleotides: TGTGCCACTCGACAGGCGAGCTCTGGAAACACCATATATTTT. Translation gives CATRQASSGNTIYF.

The chain is built from TRBV15 and TRBJ2-7, with 11 bases that match TRBD2. This CDR3 spans 16 amino acids. CDR1 and CDR2 from the germline V gene are LNHNV and YYDKDF (reference sequence). With V trimmed by 4 bases and J by 2 bases, 7 bases remained unmatched. CDR3 nucleotide sequence: TGTGCCACCAGCACAAACTTAGCGGGAGGGCCCTACGAGCAGTACTTC. Translating it yields CATSTNLAGGPYEQYF.

This clone was seen a single time. The J gene is TRBJ2-7, the V gene TRBV4-2; D not resolved. The CDR3 length is 12 residues. Between the trimmed V and J ends, which lost 4 bases and 6 bases, there was a span of 10 bases. Per germline, CDR1 LGHNA and CDR2 YNFKEQ. In nucleotides, the CDR3 is TGTGCCAGCAGCCCACCGGTCGGCGAGCAGTACTTC. As protein: CASSPPVGEQYF.

J is TRBJ2-1 and V is TRBV7-3; 9 bases map to TRBD2. This CDR3 region has 16 residues. With V trimmed by 4 bases and J by 8 bases, 12 bases remained unmatched. CDR1 is SGHTA, CDR2 FQGTGA, per germline. CDR3 sequence: CASSSVPGLAKDEQFF. CDR3 nucleotide sequence: TGTGCCAGCAGCTCAGTTCCGGGACTAGCTAAGGATGAGCAGTTCTTC.

The chain carries TRBV9 and TRBJ2-1; tentative D call: TRBD1 (5 bases). CDR1 and CDR2 (germline): SGDLS, YYNGEE. Trimming took off 1 base at V and 8 bases at J, with 19 bases between the two ends. CDR3 length: 16 amino acids. The DNA of the CDR3 is TGTGCCAGCAGCGTAAGGTCCGCGACAGCCCTTGATGAGCAGTTCTTC. Its translation: CASSVRSATALDEQFF.